A single sample gave rise to the 8 T cell receptor beta chains below, sequenced in a study of blood T cells in healthy people across ages. With a J-beta primer mix and a sample-barcoded 5' primer, a second PCR ran 7 to 11 cycles. TCRdb re-derived calls from the 5' RACE reads in MiXCR, one entry per CDR3 protein. This sample yields 790,000 or so distinct CDR3 sequences, of which about 56% are seen a single time; roughly 24% belongs to the top ten. Sequencing was done on a sample of blood. The source of these receptors is a man between 35 and 55 years old in good health.

The chain couples TRBV29-1 to TRBJ2-4, with D unresolved. The CDR3 covers 14 residues. Germline assignment: CDR1 SQVTM and CDR2 ANQGSEA. Trimming left V 3 bases short and J 8 bases short, with 17 bases between. CDR3 amino acids: CSVEETETPDIQYF. The CDR3 region has the DNA TGCAGCGTTGAGGAGACGGAGACCCCCGACATTCAGTACTTC.

J is TRBJ2-7 and V is TRBV28, with 12 positions matching TRBD2. CDR1 is MDHEN and CDR2 is SYDVKM in the germline V gene. The CDR3 length is 13 residues. V shed 6 bases, J shed 8 bases, and the junction held 5 bases outside the gene matches. For the CDR3, the DNA is TGTGCCAGCAGATCCGGACTAGCGGGGCAGCAGTACTTC. Protein product: CASRSGLAGQQYF.

J is TRBJ2-5 and V is TRBV6-6; 7 nucleotides line up with TRBD1. Germline values: CDR1 MNHNY, CDR2 SVGAGI (reference sequence). The CDR3 is 15 amino acids. Losses at the gene ends were 8 bases for V and 11 bases for J; bases not matched to a gene: 20. CDR3: CASGIYRGTHNEQYF. CDR3 DNA: TGTGCCAGCGGAATATACAGGGGCACCCACAATGAGCAGTACTTC.

The J gene is TRBJ2-3, the V gene TRBV12-3 or TRBV12-4; perhaps TRBD2 as D (7 bases). V lost 8 bases to trimming and J lost 4 bases, with 22 bases between them. This CDR3 has 16 residues. The DNA for the CDR3 is TGTGCCAGCGAGGGGGGGTGGCAGTCCTCTTCAGATACGCAGTATTTT. Amino acid sequence: CASEGGWQSSSDTQYF.

This clonotype was counted between two and nine times. The chain has TRBV20-1 and TRBJ2-5, with 9 nucleotides matching TRBD2. This CDR3 has 14 residues. Germline V gives CDR1 DFQATT, CDR2 SNEGSKA (reference sequence). J was trimmed by 4 bases and V by 0 bases; bases with no gene match: 3. CDR3 in DNA: TGCAGTGCTAGAGACGTTAGCGGGGGAGAGACCCAGTACTTC. The encoded protein is CSARDVSGGETQYF.

V and J are TRBV20-1 and TRBJ2-1, with TRBD2 matching 7 bases. Germline assignment: CDR1 DFQATT and CDR2 SNEGSKA (reference sequence). J was trimmed by 8 bases and V by 0 bases; bases with no gene match: 25. The CDR3 totals 20 residues. The CDR3 coding sequence is TGCAGTGCTAGAGATTCGGGTCGGGTTTGGCGGGAGTACGGCTGGGATGAGCAGTTCTTC. It specifies CSARDSGRVWREYGWDEQFF.

Concerning this clonotype: At one end, the junction sequence differs from germline, possibly due to a read error. The chain is built from TRBV18 and TRBJ1-3; unclear D gene. The CDR3 runs 15 residues. CDR1 is KGHSH and CDR2 is LQKENI in the germline V gene. The CDR3 DNA reads TGTGCCAGCACACCACCGCCCAAGTCTGGAAACACCATATATTTT. Protein product: CASTPPPKSGNTIYF. The full variable domain, with the rest looked up from reference TRBV18 and TRBJ1-3, is NAGVMQNPRHLVRRRGQEARLRCSPMKGHSHVYWYRQLPEEGLKFMVYLQKENIIDESGMPKERFSAEFPKEGPSILRIQQVVRGDSAAYFCASTPPPKSGNTIYFGEGSWLTVV.

V is TRBV20-1 and J is TRBJ1-2; the match to TRBD1 covers 8 bases. Germline loops: CDR1 DFQATT, CDR2 SNEGSKA (reference sequence). J lost 7 bases, V lost 2 bases, and 9 bases had no gene match. The CDR3 runs to 14 residues. The CDR3 DNA sequence: TGCAGTGCTAGATATGAGGACAGGGTGCGTGGCTACACCTTC. This encodes CSARYEDRVRGYTF.